A selection of T cell receptor beta chains follows, all from one sample in a study of T cell responses to AZD1222 COVID-19 vaccine. Sequencing was performed with immunoSEQ multiplex PCR; in TCRdb, only in-frame clones are kept and a portion is missing. This repertoire shows 95,000 to 150,000 clones, 80% to 95% found once; its top ten account for around 15%. This material consisted of peripheral blood, taken on day 0 of AZD1222 vaccination. The receptors were gathered from an adult in good health. CDR3s include the opening cysteine and the closing phenylalanine or tryptophan. A D gene is named only where the DNA matches it firmly. Where a row states a size, it is once, few, many or the class of an expanded clone; other rows omit it.

TRBV6-5,-,-,TRBJ2-5,CASRAQETASETQYF,TGTGCCAGCAGAGCTCAGGAGACCGCATCGGAGACCCAGTACTTC
TRBV5-4,-,-,TRBJ2-1,CASSLMSTHNEQFF,TGTGCCAGCAGCTTGATGTCCACCCACAATGAGCAGTTCTTC
TRBV19,-,-,TRBJ2-1,CASRRAGGDEQFF,TGTGCCAGTCGGAGGGCCGGGGGCGATGAGCAGTTCTTC
TRBV7-9,-,-,TRBJ1-1,CASSGQGYTEAFF,TGTGCCAGCAGTGGCCAAGGGTACACTGAAGCTTTCTTT
TRBV4-1,-,-,TRBJ1-2,CASSQVGNYGYTF,TGCGCCAGCAGCCAAGTCGGAAATTATGGCTACACCTTC
TRBV27,-,-,TRBJ1-1,CASSHSRTVMNTEAFF,TGTGCCAGCAGTCACTCACGGACAGTTATGAACACTGAAGCTTTCTTT
TRBV5-6,-,-,TRBJ1-3,CASSLGPRAGNTIYF,TGTGCCAGCAGCTTGGGTCCAAGAGCTGGAAACACCATATATTTT
TRBV10-1,-,TRBD2,TRBJ2-3,CASSEPRTGGDTQYF,TGCGCCAGCAGTGAGCCACGGACGGGGGGGGATACGCAGTATTTT
TRBV28,-,-,TRBJ1-1,CASSLVRVPAFF,TGTGCCAGCAGTCTCGTTAGGGTTCCAGCTTTCTTT
TRBV5-6,few,-,TRBJ1-1,CASSWARGAEAFF,TGTGCCAGCAGCTGGGCAAGAGGCGCTGAAGCTTTCTTT
TRBV27,-,-,TRBJ1-4,CASNAGTGNEKLFF,TGTGCCAGCAACGCCGGGACGGGAAATGAAAAACTGTTTTTT
TRBV5-1,-,TRBD1,TRBJ2-3,CASSPRQGADTQYF,TGCGCCAGCAGCCCGAGACAGGGGGCAGATACGCAGTATTTT
TRBV10-3,-,-,TRBJ2-5,CAVGTQETQYF,TGTGCCGTCGGGACGCAAGAGACCCAGTACTTC